This TCR beta chain was observed in a study of shared clonotypes between healthy human individuals. General study points: What naive subsets generally showed was a larger estimated richness than memory subsets showed.

Worth noting for this clone: Its antigen remains unidentified.

Between the trimmed V and J ends, which lost 2 bases and 2 bases, there was a span of 22 bases. The CDR3 length is 18 residues. Per the germline V gene, CDR1 is SGHTA and CDR2 is FQGTGA. Donors included only healthy HIV-negative adults lacking recent acute infections or vaccinations. Using immunoSEQ multiplex PCR, the repertoire was profiled, and TCRdb retains in-frame clones only, with some absent. The table lists a few million clones, approximately 95% of them singletons. The TCR was taken from a man in his late teens or twenties in good health. Some clones in this sample may be carry-over from other donors' samples. The chain combines TRBV7-3 with TRBJ2-7; a weak D match, TRBD1 (7 bases). The specimen sequenced was naive CD4+ T cells from PBMCs. Subset: CD45RA+ positively selected. CDR3 protein: CASSLPLPWRGRTYEQYF. The CDR3 region has the DNA TGTGCCAGCAGCTTACCCCTCCCGTGGAGGGGGCGGACCTACGAGCAGTACTTC.